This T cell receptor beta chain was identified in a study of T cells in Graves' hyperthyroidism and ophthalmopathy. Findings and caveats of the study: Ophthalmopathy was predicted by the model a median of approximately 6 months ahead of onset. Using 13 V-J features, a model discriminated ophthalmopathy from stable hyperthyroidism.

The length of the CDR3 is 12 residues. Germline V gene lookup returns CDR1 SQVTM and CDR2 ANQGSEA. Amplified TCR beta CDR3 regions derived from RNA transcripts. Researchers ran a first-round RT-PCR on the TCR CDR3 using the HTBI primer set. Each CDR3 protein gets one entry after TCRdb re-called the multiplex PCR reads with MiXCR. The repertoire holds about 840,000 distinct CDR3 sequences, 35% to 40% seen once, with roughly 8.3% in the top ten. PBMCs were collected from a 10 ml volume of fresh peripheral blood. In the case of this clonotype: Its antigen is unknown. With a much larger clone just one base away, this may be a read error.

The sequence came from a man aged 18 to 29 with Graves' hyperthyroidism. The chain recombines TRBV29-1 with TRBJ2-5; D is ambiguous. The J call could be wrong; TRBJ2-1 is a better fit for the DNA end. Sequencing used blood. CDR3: CSVVSLQETQFF. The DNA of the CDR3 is TGCAGCGTTGTCAGCCTGCAAGAGACCCAGTTCTTC.